One and the same sample provided the 27 T cell receptor beta chains below, sequenced in a study of blood T cell repertoires in COVID-19. TCRdb's table, derived via immunoSEQ multiplex PCR, lists solely in-frame clones and lacks some. This table has approximately 150,000 clones, roughly 87% appearing once. Sequences were obtained from PBMCs or T cells enriched from blood (not recorded which). These receptor sequences come from a woman aged 40 to 50 who had been exposed to COVID-19.

This chain joins TRBV9 and TRBJ2-5; D might be TRBD1 (6 bases). The CDR3 sequence is 15 residues long. The germline CDR1 and CDR2 sequences are SGDLS and YYNGEE. Trimming removed 4 bases from V and 2 bases from J, with 15 bases in between. In DNA, the CDR3 is TGTGCCAGCAGCCCCCATGCAGGGGAGCAAGAGACCCAGTACTTC. Encoded protein: CASSPHAGEQETQYF.

This chain uses TRBV6-5 with TRBJ2-2, with D perhaps TRBD1 (6 bases). This CDR3 region has 12 residues. The germline V gene has CDR1 MNHEY and CDR2 SVGAGI. V lost 7 bases to trimming and J lost 9 bases, with 12 bases between them. CDR3 sequence (DNA): TGTGCCAGCACCATGGACAGTAGGGAGCTGTTTTTT. As protein: CASTMDSRELFF.

The chain links TRBV10-3 to TRBJ1-5; D possibly corresponds to TRBD1 (6 bases). Trimming pared 5 bases from V and 5 bases from J, leaving 10 bases between. CDR1 is ENHRY, CDR2 SYGVKD, per germline. The CDR3 covers 13 residues. DNA for the CDR3: TGTGCCATCAGTCCAGGGGTAGATCAGCCCCAGCATTTT. This encodes CAISPGVDQPQHF.

The chain recombines TRBV5-1 with TRBJ1-1; D remains unclear. V dropped 0 bases and J dropped 1 base, with 4 bases sitting between them. The CDR3 length is 13 residues. The germline gives CDR1 SGHRS, CDR2 YFSETQ. This chain's CDR3 is CASSLVRNTEAFF. The DNA for the CDR3 is TGCGCCAGCAGCTTGGTGAGGAACACTGAAGCTTTCTTT.

The chain combines TRBV18 with TRBJ2-1; D possibly corresponds to TRBD2 (5 bases). There are 15 residues in the CDR3. V lost 3 bases to trimming and J lost 7 bases, with 16 bases between them. The germline V gene has CDR1 KGHSH and CDR2 LQKENI. CDR3 bases: TGTGCCAGCTCACCTCGGTCCCAAACGGGGAATGAGCAGTTCTTC. This sequence encodes CASSPRSQTGNEQFF.

This clone was seen a single time. V usage is TRBV20-1 and J usage is TRBJ2-1, with 9 positions matching TRBD2. The CDR3 covers 16 residues. Germline CDR1 and CDR2: DFQATT and SNEGSKA (reference sequence). V was pared by 3 bases and J by 1 base, with 7 bases of the junction left unmatched. The CDR3, as DNA: TGCAGTGCTAGTTCTGCTAGCGGGGAGTCCTACAATGAGCAGTTCTTC. Translation: CSASSASGESYNEQFF.

The chain links TRBV15 to TRBJ1-1; D not certain. Per germline, CDR1 LNHNV and CDR2 YYDKDF (reference sequence). The CDR3 extends over 13 amino acids. V was shortened by 1 base and J by 4 bases, with 7 bases between the two germline ends. CDR3 bases: TGTGCCACCAGCAGAGGCGGAGGCACTGAAGCTTTCTTT. It yields the protein CATSRGGGTEAFF.

This chain joins TRBV12-3 or TRBV12-4 and TRBJ2-1; unclear D gene. V was cut by 2 bases and J by 15 bases, with 14 bases left in between. This CDR3 comprises 12 residues. This CDR3 reads CASSLYPASLFF. The CDR3 DNA reads TGTGCCAGCAGTTTATATCCCGCTAGTCTGTTCTTC.

This chain connects TRBV5-1 to TRBJ1-2; no clear D gene. V lost 4 bases, J lost 8 bases, and 12 bases lay in between. The CDR3 has 12 residues. Germline values: CDR1 SGHRS, CDR2 YFSETQ. The CDR3 DNA follows: TGCGCCAGCAGCGAGGATAGAAGGGGCTACACCTTC. Translated: CASSEDRRGYTF.

This clone was detected only once. The CDR3 sequence: CASSLATSGRRQPQHF. CDR3 in DNA: TGTGCCAGCAGCTTAGCGACGTCAGGGAGGCGGCAGCCCCAGCATTTT. The chain carries TRBV7-8 and TRBJ1-5; D is perhaps TRBD1 (5 bases). Looked up from germline, CDR1 is SGHVS and CDR2 is FQNEAQ. V lost 0 bases to trimming and J lost 7 bases, with 16 bases between them. CDR3 length equals 16 residues.

The CDR3 loop is CASSQKGTSGRLYNEQFF. The CDR3 bases are TGCGCCAGCAGTCAAAAAGGGACTAGCGGGAGACTCTACAATGAGCAGTTCTTC. The chain is built from TRBV23-1 and TRBJ2-1, with TRBD2 matching over 14 bases. TRBV23-1 is flagged as an ORF with uncertain function. V lost 2 bases, J lost 3 bases, and 6 bases stayed unmatched. The CDR3 length is 18 residues.

A few counts support this clone. The rearrangement links TRBV28 to TRBJ1-1; a possible D gene is TRBD1 (6 bases). Trimming shortened V by 3 bases and J by 10 bases, and 12 bases separated the two germline ends. Germline CDR1 reads MDHEN; CDR2 reads SYDVKM. The CDR3 runs 12 residues. CDR3 region: CASSLSGGRAFF. DNA of the CDR3: TGTGCCAGCAGTTTGTCGGGGGGCAGAGCTTTCTTT. The full variable domain, its missing parts supplied by reference TRBV28 and TRBJ1-1, is DVKVTQSSRYLVKRTGEKVFLECVQDMDHENMFWYRQDPGLGLRLIYFSYDVKMKEKGDIPEGYSVSREKKERFSLILESASTNQTSMYLCASSLSGGRAFFGQGTRLTVV.

V gene TRBV18 combines with J gene TRBJ2-7; 8 bases map to TRBD1. The CDR3 sequence is 16 residues long. Germline V CDR1 and CDR2: KGHSH, LQKENI. V lost 4 bases to trimming and J lost 2 bases; unmatched junction nucleotides: 10. The CDR3 DNA reads TGTGCCAGCTCACTAGGACAGGGCCAACCCCCCTACGAGCAGTACTTC. It specifies CASSLGQGQPPYEQYF. The variable domain in full, completed from reference TRBV18 and TRBJ2-7, reads NAGVMQNPRHLVRRRGQEARLRCSPMKGHSHVYWYRQLPEEGLKFMVYLQKENIIDESGMPKERFSAEFPKEGPSILRIQQVVRGDSAAYFCASSLGQGQPPYEQYFGPGTRLTVT.

J is TRBJ1-4 and V is TRBV21-1; the DNA was not compared with TRBD1, the D call given in the table. TRBV21-1 is reported as a pseudogene. The CDR3 consists of 16 residues. The DNA for the CDR3 is TGTGCCAGCAGCAAAGTTGTTGGACAGACTAATGAAAAACTGTTTTTT. Protein: CASSKVVGQTNEKLFF.

The count of this clone is one. The CDR3 here is CASSLEVRHFYNSPLHF. In DNA form, the CDR3 reads TGTGCCAGCAGCTTGGAAGTCAGACACTTTTATAATTCACCCCTCCACTTT. The rearrangement links TRBV5-4 to TRBJ1-6; D call uncertain. V was trimmed by 0 bases and J by 4 bases, leaving 14 bases between them. Germline-derived CDR1 and CDR2 are SGHNT and YYREEE (reference sequence). The CDR3 is made up of 17 amino acids.

The chain uses TRBV2 and TRBJ1-4; possibly TRBD1 for D (5 bases). This CDR3 is 14 amino acids long. Trimming took 7 bases from V and 4 from J, leaving 13 bases between them. Germline CDR1 and CDR2: SNHLY and FYNNEI. CDR3 bases: TGTGCCAGCAACCCAGGAGGGGATAATGAAAAACTGTTTTTT. Its translation is CASNPGGDNEKLFF. Full variable domain (rest looked up from reference TRBV2 and TRBJ1-4): EPEVTQTPSHQVTQMGQEVILRCVPISNHLYFYWYRQILGQKVEFLVSFYNNEISEKSEIFDDQFSVERPDGSNFTLKIRSTKLEDSAMYFCASNPGGDNEKLFFGSGTQLSVL.

CDR3 sequence: CASSPGFGSTGVDGYTF. The CDR3, as DNA: TGTGCCAGCTCACCAGGCTTTGGATCGACAGGGGTCGATGGCTACACCTTC. This chain links TRBV18 with TRBJ1-2; 8 nucleotides line up with TRBD1. Trimming cost V 2 bases and J 6 bases; bases outside gene matches: 14. Germline V lookup: CDR1 KGHSH, CDR2 LQKENI. This CDR3 has 17 residues.

V usage is TRBV6-5 and J usage is TRBJ1-5; D might be TRBD1 (6 bases). This CDR3 has 15 residues. V lost 6 bases to trimming and J lost 2 bases, with 14 bases between them. From germline, CDR1 is MNHEY and CDR2 SVGAGI. The CDR3 spells CASSLRGGGNQPQHF. The CDR3 DNA reads as TGTGCCAGCAGCCTCCGGGGGGGCGGCAATCAGCCCCAGCATTTT.

This rearrangement joins TRBV19 to TRBJ1-2; D perhaps matches TRBD1 (5 bases). Trimming shortened V by 0 bases and J by 3 bases, and 5 bases separated the two germline ends. This CDR3 is built from 13 residues. The germline V gene encodes CDR1 LNHDA and CDR2 SQIVND (reference sequence). CDR3 in DNA: TGTGCCAGTAGTATAGAGACAGACTATGGCTACACCTTC. Its protein is CASSIETDYGYTF.

V is TRBV28 and J is TRBJ2-7; TRBD1 aligns across 9 bases. Per germline, CDR1 MDHEN and CDR2 SYDVKM. The CDR3 spans 15 residues. The trim removed 3 bases at V and 4 bases at J, leaving 7 bases unmatched. Here the CDR3 reads CASSFTGQGLYEQYF. DNA for the CDR3: TGTGCCAGCAGTTTCACGGGACAGGGTTTATACGAGCAGTACTTC.

The J gene is TRBJ2-7, the V gene TRBV11-2, with D maybe TRBD2 (6 bases). The CDR3 extends over 15 amino acids. The germline V gene has CDR1 SGHAT and CDR2 FQNNGV. V was shortened by 5 bases and J by 3 bases, with 17 bases between the two germline ends. Here the CDR3 DNA reads TGTGCCAGCAGCCCCTCGCGGGGAGTGGGCTACGAGCAGTACTTC. This translates into CASSPSRGVGYEQYF.

The sample holds one count of this clone. The V call is TRBV6-4, the J call TRBJ2-7; D gene ambiguous. Germline-derived CDR1 and CDR2 are MRHNA and SNTAGT. The CDR3 covers 15 residues. The germline V and J ends were trimmed by 5 bases and 3 bases, with 17 bases remaining between them. The CDR3 bases are TGTGCCAGCAGTCGCGAGGCCGGGTACCGCTACGAGCAGTACTTC. It translates to CASSREAGYRYEQYF.

The rearrangement links TRBV7-2 to TRBJ2-5, with 7 bases identical to TRBD2. Trimming removed 0 bases from V and 1 base from J; junction bases left unmatched: 8. Germline loops: CDR1 SGHTA, CDR2 FQGNSA. The CDR3 has 17 residues. Written as DNA, the CDR3 is TGTGCCAGCAGCTTAGCTGGGGGAGGGGCTCTCCAAGAGACCCAGTACTTC. Its translation is CASSLAGGGALQETQYF.

The rearrangement joins TRBV5-5 to TRBJ1-5; D is ambiguous. V lost 3 bases, J lost 0 bases, and 13 bases lay in between. CDR3 size: 16 residues. Germline assignment: CDR1 SGHKS and CDR2 YYEKEE (reference sequence). For the CDR3, the DNA is TGTGCCAGCAGCTGGGCGGGAGCTAATAGCAATCAGCCCCAGCATTTT. Encoded protein: CASSWAGANSNQPQHF.

V gene TRBV27 combines with J gene TRBJ2-7; 9 bases map to TRBD1. Germline values: CDR1 MNHEY, CDR2 SMNVEV (reference sequence). V lost 7 bases, J lost 5 bases, and 6 bases stayed unmatched. The CDR3 spans 13 residues. The CDR3: CASMRTGVNEQYF. The CDR3 DNA reads TGTGCCAGCATGAGGACAGGGGTGAACGAGCAGTACTTC.

This clone turned up a few times. The V call is TRBV18, the J call TRBJ2-3; D is uncertain. The CDR3 loop spans 15 amino acids. V lost 6 bases and J lost 5, with 18 bases in between. Germline V gives CDR1 KGHSH, CDR2 LQKENI. Here the CDR3 reads CASSRLDSGGDTQYF. For the CDR3, the DNA is TGTGCCAGCTCCCGACTGGATTCCGGTGGAGATACGCAGTATTTT. The whole variable domain, filled in from reference TRBV18 and TRBJ2-3, reads NAGVMQNPRHLVRRRGQEARLRCSPMKGHSHVYWYRQLPEEGLKFMVYLQKENIIDESGMPKERFSAEFPKEGPSILRIQQVVRGDSAAYFCASSRLDSGGDTQYFGPGTRLTVL.

The rearrangement joins TRBV23-1 to TRBJ2-3; D is possibly TRBD1 (5 bases). TRBV23-1 is an ORF, and what it does is uncertain. Trimming pared 7 bases from V and 0 bases from J, leaving 26 bases between. The CDR3 totals 19 residues. CDR3 protein: CASKCFVVTDSKSTDTQYF. The CDR3 nucleotides are TGCGCCAGCAAGTGCTTCGTGGTGACAGATTCAAAGAGCACAGATACGCAGTATTTT.